These 5 T cell receptor beta chains were all obtained from the same sample, sequenced in a study of Graves' ophthalmopathy and Graves' hyperthyroidism. The study amplified TCR beta CDR3 regions using RNA transcripts. The authors performed first-round RT-PCR with HTBI primers and then a second-round multiplex PCR. TCRdb used MiXCR to reprocess the multiplex PCR reads, holding one entry per CDR3 protein. The sample holds 500,000 to 700,000 distinct CDR3 sequences, 22% seen once. The sequencing input was peripheral blood. These receptors all stem from a woman aged 18-29 years with stable Graves' hyperthyroidism. Some clones in this sample may be carry-over from other donors' samples.

The chain couples TRBV2 to TRBJ2-5; 8 bases line up with TRBD2. The trim removed 0 bases at V and 9 bases at J, leaving 9 bases unmatched. Germline V lookup: CDR1 SNHLY, CDR2 FYNNEI. This CDR3 spans 15 amino acids. The CDR3 is CASSEAARGRGAQYF. CDR3 DNA: TGTGCCAGCAGTGAAGCCGCTCGGGGGCGGGGGGCCCAGTACTTC. Using reference TRBV2 and TRBJ2-5 for the parts outside the CDR3, the full variable domain is EPEVTQTPSHQVTQMGQEVILRCVPISNHLYFYWYRQILGQKVEFLVSFYNNEISEKSEIFDDQFSVERPDGSNFTLKIRSTKLEDSAMYFCASSEAARGRGAQYFGPGTRLLVL.

Many counts were recorded for this clonotype. Its ends do not fully match the called genes, so a read error is possible. V is TRBV28 and J is TRBJ2-5; D is ambiguous. The CDR3 loop spans 13 amino acids. Germline assignment: CDR1 MDHEN and CDR2 SYDVKM. The CDR3 is CASSFNHQGTQYF. CDR3 coding DNA: TGTGCCAGCAGTTTTAACCACCAAGGGACCCAGTACTTC.

This clonotype was recorded only once. One end of the junction fails to match germline, which may point to a read error. The chain is built from TRBV6-1 and TRBJ2-4, with TRBD1 matching 7 bases. CDR1 and CDR2 (germline): MNHNS, SASEGT. CDR3 size: 11 residues. The CDR3: CASSENRGSNF. As DNA, the CDR3 is TGTGCCAGCAGTGAAAACAGGGGTAGTAACTTC.

At least ten counts were recorded for this clonotype. The V call is TRBV28, the J call TRBJ1-5, with D unresolved. CDR1 is MDHEN and CDR2 is SYDVKM in the germline V gene. The germline V and J ends were trimmed by 3 bases and 3 bases, with 12 bases remaining between them. The CDR3 totals 15 residues. CDR3 sequence: CASSFRGRYNQPQHF. The CDR3 nucleotides read TGTGCCAGCAGTTTCCGTGGCAGGTACAATCAGCCCCAGCATTTT.

The V and J genes are TRBV10-1 and TRBJ2-2; possibly TRBD1 for D (7 bases). The germline V gene encodes CDR1 WNHNN and CDR2 SYGVQD (reference sequence). Trimming cost V 5 bases and J 4 bases, with 11 bases left between them. The CDR3 sequence is 14 residues long. The CDR3 sequence: CASSSQGGTGELFF. The DNA of the CDR3 is TGCGCCAGCAGTAGTCAGGGGGGCACCGGGGAGCTGTTTTTT.